The 19 T cell receptor beta chains below come from one sample, sequenced in a study of T cell clonality in common variable immunodeficiency. The assay was immunoSEQ multiplex PCR, and TCRdb's table has in-frame clones only and misses some. Observed in the sample are more than 55,000 clones, none of them singletons. Sequences were obtained from peripheral blood mononuclear cells. Receptors originate from a person aged 18 to 70 in good health.

As concerns this clone: The read halts 3 residues ahead of the CDR3 end, with the missing end drawn from the germline J gene. This chain links TRBV5-8 with TRBJ2-1, with 10 bases fitting TRBD2. The length of the CDR3 is 15 residues. Germline V lookup: CDR1 SGHTS, CDR2 YDEGEE. The J segment lost 6 bases and the V segment lost 1 base, leaving 4 bases of the junction unmatched. The sequenced part of the CDR3 DNA is TGTGCCAGCAGCTTGAGGACTAGCGGTTTCAATGAG. It is translated as CASSLRTSGFNE. Given in full, the CDR3 is CASSLRTSGFNEQFF.

This clone has ten or more counts. The sequenced fragment ends 3 residues before the CDR3 boundary, so the rest is inferred from the germline J gene. The chain employs TRBV9 and TRBJ2-1; 11 positions agree with TRBD2. This CDR3 spans 15 amino acids. Germline V lookup: CDR1 SGDLS, CDR2 YYNGEE. V trimming: 2 bases; J trimming: 8 bases; junction bases outside the gene matches: 6. The CDR3 sequence: CASSVSGRGFDEQFF. The covered CDR3 bases are TGTGCCAGCAGCGTTAGCGGGAGGGGGTTCGATGAG. Drawing the rest from reference TRBV9 and TRBJ2-1, the complete variable domain is DSGVTQTPKHLITATGQRVTLRCSPRSGDLSVYWYQQSLDQGLQFLIQYYNGEERAKGNILERFSAQQFPDLHSELNLSSLELGDSALYFCASSVSGRGFDEQFFGPGTRLTVL.

This clone was seen ten or more times. The observed sequence ends 3 residues before the CDR3 terminus, with the missing tail filled in from the germline J gene. The V and J genes are TRBV5-1 and TRBJ2-5, with 8 bases aligning to TRBD2. There are 15 residues in the CDR3. Germline-derived CDR1 and CDR2 are SGHRS and YFSETQ. The trim removed 4 bases at V and 5 bases at J, leaving 10 bases unmatched. The CDR3 is CASSPPGLGVETQYF. CDR3 bases read: TGCGCCAGCAGCCCACCGGGACTAGGTGTTGAGACC. The variable domain in full, completed from reference TRBV5-1 and TRBJ2-5, reads KAGVTQTPRYLIKTRGQQVTLSCSPISGHRSVSWYQQTPGQGLQFLFEYFSETQRNKGNFPGRFSGRQFSNSRSEMNVSTLELGDSALYLCASSPPGLGVETQYFGPGTRLLVL.

This clone has ten or more counts. At one end, the junction sequence differs from germline, possibly due to a read error. CDR3 bases read: TGTGCTAGCAGCTTAGTTAGCAGGGGTGGTAGCAATCAGCCC. It codes for CASSLVSRGGSNQP. The whole CDR3 sequence reads CASSLVSRGGSNQPQHF. The V and J genes are TRBV7-7 and TRBJ1-5; D might be TRBD1 (6 bases). The CDR3 end falls 3 residues outside the read, so it is completed with the germline J gene. This CDR3 has 17 residues. CDR1 is SSHAT and CDR2 is FNYEAQ in the germline V gene (reference sequence).

Details on this clone: With the read ending 3 residues before the CDR3 end, the germline J gene is used to fill in that end. This chain uses TRBV13 with TRBJ2-7; 12 bases line up with TRBD2. Unmatched junction bases numbered 6, after V lost 5 bases and J lost 4 bases. Germline CDR1 PRHDT, CDR2 FYEKMQ (reference sequence). There are 15 residues in the CDR3. CDR3 sequence: CASSLTTSGRYEQYF. The covered CDR3 bases are TGTGCCAGCAGCCTTACTACTAGCGGGAGGTACGAG.

This clone was recorded at least ten times. The DNA ends 3 residues before the CDR3 does, and the rest of the CDR3 is filled in from the germline J gene. This rearrangement joins TRBV20-1 to TRBJ2-7, with TRBD1 matching over 11 bases. The germline V gene has CDR1 DFQATT and CDR2 SNEGSKA (reference sequence). CDR3 length: 15 residues. Trimming removed 2 bases from V and 4 bases from J; junction bases left unmatched: 7. The DNA read from the CDR3 is TGCAGTGCTAGACTTCCGGGACAGGGGGGATACGAG. This sequence encodes CSARLPGQGGYE. The full CDR3 reads CSARLPGQGGYEQYF.

This clone was found many times. The missing CDR3 end, 3 residues past where the read stops, is filled in from the germline J gene. This chain uses TRBV23-1 with TRBJ2-5; possible D gene TRBD1, 6 bases. TRBV23-1 is an open reading frame, and its role is uncertain. This CDR3 has 11 residues. The V and J ends lost 9 bases and 7 bases respectively, with 12 bases between them. Partial CDR3 DNA: TGCGCCAGGGGGGCCCGAGGGACC. This sequence encodes CARGARGT. The entire CDR3 reads CARGARGTQYF.

This clone has at least ten counts. The read ends 3 residues before the CDR3 terminus; that terminus is restored from the germline J gene. The chain recombines TRBV5-1 with TRBJ2-1; 9 bases are shared with TRBD1. After removal of 4 bases from V and 6 bases from J, the junction contained 8 bases not matched to a gene. The CDR3 runs 15 residues. CDR1 and CDR2 (germline): SGHRS, YFSETQ. CDR3 loop: CASSPGTGSINEQFF. The CDR3 DNA, read in part, is TGCGCCAGCAGCCCGGGGACAGGGTCAATCAATGAG.

This clone was recorded at least ten times. The read ends 3 residues shy of where the CDR3 ends; the end is completed using the germline J gene. This sequence joins TRBV7-8 and TRBJ1-6; D is undetermined. The CDR3 extends over 15 amino acids. The V end was cut by 1 base, the J end by 1 base, with 5 bases between. Germline V lookup: CDR1 SGHVS, CDR2 FQNEAQ. CDR3 loop: CASSLEASYNSPLHF. Incomplete CDR3 DNA: TGTGCCAGCAGCTTAGAAGCGTCCTATAATTCACCC.

The sample holds many counts of this clone. Coverage ceases 3 residues before the CDR3 finishes, and the germline J gene fills in the end. J is TRBJ2-1 and V is TRBV20-1, with TRBD2 matching 10 bases. Germline V gene data show CDR1 as DFQATT and CDR2 as SNEGSKA (reference sequence). The CDR3 has 17 amino acids. The J segment lost 5 bases and the V segment lost 2 bases, leaving 12 bases of the junction unmatched. CDR3 DNA (partial): TGCAGTGCTAGACCTAGGGGTACTAGCGGGACCCACAATGAG. Amino acids: CSARPRGTSGTHNE. Given in full, the CDR3 is CSARPRGTSGTHNEQFF.

There are many counts of this clone. The CDR3 goes on 3 residues after the read ends, and that part is filled in from the germline J gene. The chain has TRBV12-3 or TRBV12-4 and TRBJ2-3; 7 nucleotides line up with TRBD2. This CDR3 is 13 amino acids long. J gave up 2 bases and V 5 bases, and 1 base lay outside the gene matches. The covered CDR3 bases are TGTGCCAGCAGTGGACTAGACACAGATACG. Its protein product is CASSGLDTDT. The complete CDR3 reads CASSGLDTDTQYF.

Ten or more counts support this clone. With the read ending 3 residues before the CDR3 end, the germline J gene is used to fill in that end. The rearrangement joins TRBV18 to TRBJ1-5; maybe TRBD1 (5 bases). CDR3 length equals 16 residues. Trimming shortened V by 3 bases and J by 0 bases, and 12 bases separated the two germline ends. CDR1 KGHSH and CDR2 LQKENI come from the germline V gene. This chain's CDR3 is CASSPAGVASNQPQHF. The part of the CDR3 DNA that was read is TGTGCCAGCTCACCCGCGGGGGTAGCTAGCAATCAGCCC.

This clone has a count of ten or more. With the read ending 3 residues before the CDR3 end, the germline J gene is used to fill in that end. The genes are TRBV18 and TRBJ2-5, with 9 positions matching TRBD1. CDR1 and CDR2 from the germline V gene are KGHSH and LQKENI. CDR3 size: 13 residues. V trimming: 6 bases; J trimming: 6 bases; junction bases outside the gene matches: 5. The sequenced part of the CDR3 DNA is TGTGCCAGCTCTCAACAGGGGGCGCAGACC. Translating it yields CASSQQGAQT. The entire CDR3 reads CASSQQGAQTQYF.

There are a few counts of this clone. The read ends 3 residues early relative to the CDR3; the germline J gene fills the gap. The chain links TRBV5-4 to TRBJ2-1, with 14 bases identical to TRBD2. The trim removed 4 bases at V and 6 bases at J, leaving 3 bases unmatched. The CDR3 covers 15 residues. Germline V gives CDR1 SGHNT, CDR2 YYREEE (reference sequence). CDR3 region: CASSPGLAGVNEQFF. The covered CDR3 bases are TGTGCCAGCAGCCCGGGACTAGCGGGAGTCAATGAG.

This clone was counted ten times or more. The CDR3 is cut off 3 residues early in the read; its end comes from the germline J gene. The rearrangement links TRBV9 to TRBJ1-1, with unresolved D. Germline loops: CDR1 SGDLS, CDR2 YYNGEE. This CDR3 comprises 12 residues. V lost 3 bases to trimming and J lost 2 bases, with 5 bases between them. CDR3 DNA, as far as it was read: TGTGCCAGCAGCGGAGCTAACACTGAA. Its translation: CASSGANTE. The CDR3 reads in full as CASSGANTEAFF.

This clone was found many times. The CDR3 is cut off 3 residues early in the read; its end comes from the germline J gene. This chain uses TRBV12-3 or TRBV12-4 with TRBJ2-1; TRBD1 matches 10 bases. This CDR3 region has 15 residues. The V gene end was trimmed by 5 bases and the J gene end by 7 bases; junction bases not matched to a gene: 8. The CDR3 bases that were read are TGTGCCAGCAGTCCTTCGGGACAGGGGAGGAATGAG. Translating it yields CASSPSGQGRNE. In full, the CDR3 is CASSPSGQGRNEQFF.

This clone was counted ten times or more. The read falls 3 residues short of the CDR3 end, and the missing part is taken from the germline J gene. V and J are TRBV7-6 and TRBJ2-1, with 7 positions matching TRBD2. The V and J ends lost 5 bases and 0 bases, in that order; junction bases with no gene match: 13. The germline V gene encodes CDR1 SGHVS and CDR2 FNYEAQ. The CDR3 covers 18 residues. The CDR3 sequence: CASSRQYLLASSYNEQFF. CDR3 bases read: TGTGCCAGCAGCCGACAATACTTACTAGCGAGCTCCTACAATGAG.

Ten or more counts support this clone. The CDR3 end falls 3 residues outside the read, so it is completed with the germline J gene. The J gene is TRBJ2-7, the V gene TRBV11-2; D gene uncertain. Trimming removed 1 base at V and 0 bases at J, with 7 bases between. This CDR3 is built from 14 residues. CDR1 is SGHAT, CDR2 FQNNGV, per germline. This chain's CDR3 is CASSLVASSYEQYF. The DNA read from the CDR3 is TGTGCCAGCAGCTTAGTCGCCAGCTCCTACGAG.

This clone turned up a few times. The read comes to an end 3 residues before the CDR3 does, leaving the germline J gene to fill in the end. This rearrangement joins TRBV30 to TRBJ1-2; TRBD1 might be the D (6 bases). There are 12 residues in the CDR3. The germline CDR1 and CDR2 sequences are GTSNPN and SVGIG (reference sequence). Here the CDR3 reads CAWSEQGGFYTF. The DNA read from the CDR3 is TGTGCCTGGAGTGAACAGGGAGGTTTT.